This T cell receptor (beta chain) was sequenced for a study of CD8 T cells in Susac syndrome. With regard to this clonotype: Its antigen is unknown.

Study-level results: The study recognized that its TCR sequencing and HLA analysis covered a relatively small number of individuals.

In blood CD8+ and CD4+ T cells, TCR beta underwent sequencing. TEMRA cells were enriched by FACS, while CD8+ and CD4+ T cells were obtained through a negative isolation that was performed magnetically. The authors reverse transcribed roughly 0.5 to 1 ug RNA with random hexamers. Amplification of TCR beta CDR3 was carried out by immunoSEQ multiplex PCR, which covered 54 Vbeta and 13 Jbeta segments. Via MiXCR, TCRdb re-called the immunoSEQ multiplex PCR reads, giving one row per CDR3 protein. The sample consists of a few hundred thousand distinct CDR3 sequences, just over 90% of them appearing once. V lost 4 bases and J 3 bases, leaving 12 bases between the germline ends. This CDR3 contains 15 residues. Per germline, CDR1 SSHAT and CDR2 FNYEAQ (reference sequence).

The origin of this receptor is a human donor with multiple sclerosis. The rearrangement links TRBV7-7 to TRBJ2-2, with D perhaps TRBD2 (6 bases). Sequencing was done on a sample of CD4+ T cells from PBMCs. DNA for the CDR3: TGTGCCAGCAGCTCGATAGGAGGGGACACCGGGGAGCTGTTTTTT. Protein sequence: CASSSIGGDTGELFF.